The 21 T cell receptor beta chains listed next were all sequenced from one sample in a study of vaccination effects on CD4 cells after COVID-19. These receptors have no identified antigens. Pools of viral peptides were used by the ViraFEST assay to expand antigen-specific CD4+ T cells ahead of sequencing. Cultured cells yielded isolated CD4+ T cells after 10 days. Absence of prior SARS-CoV-2 infection characterized the vaccine recipients, who showed negative nucleocapsid antibodies. Assay: immunoSEQ multiplex PCR; the TCRdb copy retains only in-frame clones and omits some. The sample includes tens of thousands of clones, about 70% of them seen just once. The source was CD4+ T cells from PBMCs cultured with HCoV-NL63 spike peptides, collected before COVID-19 vaccination. The receptors shown here come from a human donor who received a COVID-19 vaccine.

V gene TRBV29-1 combines with J gene TRBJ2-3; 10 bases agree with TRBD1. V lost 5 bases to trimming and J lost 7 bases; unmatched junction nucleotides: 9. Germline CDR1 SQVTM, CDR2 ANQGSEA. This CDR3 contains 14 residues. The CDR3, as DNA: TGCAGCGTTTTACGTGGGACAGGGGTGAATACGCAGTATTTT. It yields the protein CSVLRGTGVNTQYF.

The chain uses TRBV19 and TRBJ1-6; D unclear. CDR1 and CDR2 from the germline V gene are LNHDA and SQIVND (reference sequence). The CDR3 covers 16 residues. V gave up 3 bases and J gave up 6 bases, with 15 bases separating them. CDR3 coding DNA: TGTGCCAGTAGTATGGGTTGGCAGAACTTTAATTCACCCCTCCACTTT. Protein product: CASSMGWQNFNSPLHF. Full variable domain (outside the CDR3, taken from reference TRBV19 and TRBJ1-6): DGGITQSPKYLFRKEGQNVTLSCEQNLNHDAMYWYRQDPGQGLRLIYYSQIVNDFQKGDIAEGYSVSREKKESFPLTVTSAQKNPTAFYLCASSMGWQNFNSPLHFGNGTRLTVT.

The chain is built from TRBV5-1 and TRBJ1-2, with a weak D call TRBD1 (5 bases). CDR1 is SGHRS and CDR2 is YFSETQ in the germline V gene. Trimming shortened V by 4 bases and J by 2 bases, and 9 bases separated the two germline ends. CDR3 size: 13 residues. The CDR3: CASSRDENYGYTF. For the CDR3, the DNA is TGCGCCAGCAGCCGGGACGAGAACTATGGCTACACCTTC.

This clone has a single count. V usage is TRBV19 and J usage is TRBJ1-2, with D possibly TRBD1 on 6 matching bases. V lost 3 bases, J lost 5 bases, and 7 bases lay in between. CDR3 length: 12 amino acids. Germline CDR1 is LNHDA and CDR2 is SQIVND (reference sequence). The CDR3 DNA follows: TGTGCCAGTAGTATCCAGGGGTATGGCTACACCTTC. This gives the protein CASSIQGYGYTF.

The chain has TRBV12-5 and TRBJ1-6; TRBD1 is a possible D gene (6 bases). CDR3 length equals 13 residues. CDR1 is LGHNT, CDR2 FRNRAP, per germline. Trimming took off 5 bases at V and 7 bases at J, with 9 bases between the two ends. Here the CDR3 DNA reads TGTGCTAGTGGTCCTCAGGGGAATTCACCCCTCCACTTT. Translating gives CASGPQGNSPLHF.

The rearrangement joins TRBV7-8 to TRBJ2-7, with D possibly TRBD2 on 7 matching bases. The CDR3 totals 15 residues. CDR1 SGHVS and CDR2 FQNEAQ come from the germline V gene. V lost 5 bases and J lost 3, with 17 bases in between. The CDR3 reads CASSQGLGGLYEQYV. The CDR3 DNA follows: TGTGCCAGCAGCCAAGGACTAGGGGGGCTCTACGAGCAGTACGTC.

This clone was picked up a small number of times. The V and J genes are TRBV9 and TRBJ1-3; perhaps TRBD1 as D (5 bases). Trimming took 3 bases from V and 4 from J, leaving 14 bases between them. The germline V gene encodes CDR1 SGDLS and CDR2 YYNGEE. The CDR3 runs to 15 residues. CDR3 DNA sequence: TGTGCCAGCAGCGCGCTGGGGACGAGGGGAAACACCATATATTTT. Translating gives CASSALGTRGNTIYF.

The chain links TRBV5-5 to TRBJ1-2; possibly TRBD1 for D (5 bases). CDR3 length: 15 residues. V lost 2 bases, J lost 13 bases, and 24 bases lay in between. CDR1 is SGHKS and CDR2 is YYEKEE in the germline V gene (reference sequence). The CDR3 sequence is CASSFNTGTVVVLTF. CDR3 nucleotides: TGTGCCAGCAGCTTTAACACCGGGACCGTCGTCGTTCTCACCTTC.

The chain recombines TRBV10-3 with TRBJ1-1; D might be TRBD1 (6 bases). V dropped 6 bases and J dropped 3 bases, with 17 bases sitting between them. Germline values: CDR1 ENHRY, CDR2 SYGVKD. This CDR3 spans 15 amino acids. As DNA, the CDR3 is TGTGCCATCAGAGACCTTTCGACAGGACACACTGAAGCTTTCTTT. This translates into CAIRDLSTGHTEAFF.

The CDR3 reads CATSDSEGRAKNIQYF. CDR3 nucleotides: TGTGCCACCAGTGATTCAGAGGGCCGAGCCAAAAACATTCAGTACTTC. V usage is TRBV24-1 and J usage is TRBJ2-4; D might be TRBD2 (5 bases). The CDR3 consists of 16 residues. Trimming removed 2 bases from V and 0 bases from J, with 10 bases in between. Germline V gene sequence: CDR1 KGHDR, CDR2 SFDVKD.

The V call is TRBV24-1, the J call TRBJ2-1, with a possible D match to TRBD2 (8 bases). V was cut by 10 bases and J by 6 bases, with 36 bases left in between. CDR3 length: 20 residues. CDR1 and CDR2 (germline): KGHDR, SFDVKD. For the CDR3, the DNA is TGTGCCACGGGGGGGACAGTATTGGGCGGGGGGCCTGGGAGAGGCAATGAGCAGTTCTTC. Protein sequence: CATGGTVLGGGPGRGNEQFF.

V and J are TRBV29-1 and TRBJ2-2; 8 bases agree with TRBD2. This CDR3 is 12 amino acids long. Germline CDR1 and CDR2: SQVTM and ANQGSEA. The CDR3 nucleotides are TGCAGGGGGGGACGGGGGGGCGGGGAGCTGTTTTTT. Protein: CRGGRGGGELFF.

This clone was seen a handful of times. The genes are TRBV28 and TRBJ2-7; 7 bases are shared with TRBD1. Germline V lookup: CDR1 MDHEN, CDR2 SYDVKM. V lost 5 bases to trimming and J lost 3 bases; unmatched junction nucleotides: 10. This CDR3 has 15 amino acids. The CDR3 DNA is TGTGCCAGCAGTCCTCAGGGACAGTACCACTACGAGCAGTACGTC. Translated: CASSPQGQYHYEQYV.

The sample holds one count of this clone. The chain uses TRBV6-2 or TRBV6-3 and TRBJ1-5; D gene unclear. From germline, CDR1 is MNHEY and CDR2 SVGEGT. Between the trimmed V and J ends, which lost 6 bases and 4 bases, there was a span of 16 bases. This CDR3 is 15 amino acids long. The CDR3 reads CASSRVGDGNQPQHF. CDR3 DNA: TGTGCCAGCAGCCGCGTTGGGGATGGGAATCAGCCCCAGCATTTT.

The gene calls are TRBV14 and TRBJ2-1; possibly TRBD1 or TRBD2 for D (5 bases each). Germline assignment: CDR1 SGHDN and CDR2 FVKESK. The CDR3 length is 15 residues. V was clipped by 4 bases and J by 8 bases, with 18 bases between them. CDR3 region: CASSRSGPDGDEQFF. The CDR3 DNA reads as TGTGCCAGCAGCCGTTCGGGACCCGACGGCGATGAGCAGTTCTTC. The full variable domain, rest sourced from reference TRBV14 and TRBJ2-1, is EAGVTQFPSHSVIEKGQTVTLRCDPISGHDNLYWYRRVMGKEIKFLLHFVKESKQDESGMPNNRFLAERTGGTYSTLKVQPAELEDSGVYFCASSRSGPDGDEQFFGPGTRLTVL.

Of note for this clone: Other DNA sequences in the sample encode the same CDR3. This chain links TRBV7-2 with TRBJ2-2; D is perhaps TRBD1 (6 bases). Trimming took 5 bases from V and 3 from J, leaving 13 bases between them. Per the germline V gene, CDR1 is SGHTA and CDR2 is FQGNSA. This CDR3 spans 15 amino acids. Here the CDR3 DNA reads TGTGCCAGCAGCCCACAGGGAAGGGACACCGGGGAGCTGTTTTTT. It is translated as CASSPQGRDTGELFF.

The chain uses TRBV5-1 and TRBJ2-5, with D maybe TRBD1 (5 bases). The germline gives CDR1 SGHRS, CDR2 YFSETQ. Trimming took off 3 bases at V and 4 bases at J, with 13 bases between the two ends. There are 14 residues in the CDR3. The CDR3 coding sequence is TGCGCCAGCAGCTCTCAGGGTAGTCGAGAGACCCAGTACTTC. It codes for CASSSQGSRETQYF.

The rearrangement joins TRBV28 to TRBJ2-5, with 11 bases aligning to TRBD2. Trimming took 3 bases from V and 4 from J; bases not matched to a gene: 4. Germline assignment: CDR1 MDHEN and CDR2 SYDVKM. The length of the CDR3 is 15 residues. The CDR3 protein is CASSLRLAGRETQYF. For the CDR3, the DNA is TGTGCCAGCAGTTTGAGACTAGCGGGGCGAGAGACCCAGTACTTC.

The table lists this clone with a count of one. The V gene is TRBV10-3, the J gene TRBJ2-5, with 8 bases identical to TRBD2. V dropped 2 bases and J dropped 4; count of bases not matched to a gene: 12. Germline V lookup: CDR1 ENHRY, CDR2 SYGVKD. The CDR3 extends over 17 amino acids. CDR3 DNA: TGTGCCATCAGTGAGCCTCCCGGGGGGGCCGGGCGAGAGACCCAGTACTTC. Its protein is CAISEPPGGAGRETQYF.

V usage is TRBV5-1 and J usage is TRBJ1-2, with 8 nucleotides matching TRBD1. CDR1 is SGHRS, CDR2 YFSETQ, per germline. Trimming cost V 0 bases and J 1 base; bases outside gene matches: 8. This CDR3 has 17 residues. The CDR3 DNA sequence: TGCGCCAGCAGCTTGGGGACAGGGCTCACGAGTAACTATGGCTACACCTTC. This translates into CASSLGTGLTSNYGYTF.

V is TRBV5-1 and J is TRBJ2-5, with 7 positions matching TRBD1. The CDR3 has 15 residues. J gave up 1 base and V 0 bases, and 3 bases lay outside the gene matches. Germline V gene data show CDR1 as SGHRS and CDR2 as YFSETQ. CDR3 in amino acids: CASSLEGTAQETQYF. The CDR3 DNA is TGCGCCAGCAGCTTGGAAGGGACAGCCCAAGAGACCCAGTACTTC.